This TCR beta chain was identified in a study of regulatory T cells. Points from the study as a whole: Patient repertoires had restricted TRB V-J pairs and skewed V and J usage, most in Tregs. Hydrophobic residues at CDR3 positions 6 and 7 were enriched in conventional CD4+ T cells of CD3G-deficient patients.

Primers: 52 TRBV forward and 13 TRBJ reverse. The assay was immunoSEQ multiplex PCR, and TCRdb's table has in-frame clones only and misses some. This table holds about 35,000 clones, around nine tenths found once. All CD3G-deficient patients showed autoimmunity, more severe in two. Patients aged 2 to 39 years had fewer naive and more memory CD4+ and CD8+ T cells. Regulatory (CD25-high CD127-low) and conventional (CD25-low CD127-high) CD4+ T cells were sorted separately. With regard to this clone: The antigen is undetermined.

This CDR3 comprises 17 residues. V dropped 8 bases and J dropped 4 bases, with 27 bases sitting between them. Germline assignment: CDR1 MDHEN and CDR2 SYDVKM. The TCR sequence derives from a person under 35 with CD3G deficiency. The rearrangement links TRBV28 to TRBJ2-7; a possible D gene is TRBD2 (5 bases). Sequencing used conventional CD4+ T cells sorted from blood. As DNA, the CDR3 is TGTGCCAGCGGAACCTCCGCCGGGGAACCCCCTCTATACGAGCAGTACTTC. Amino acids: CASGTSAGEPPLYEQYF. The entire variable domain, with the rest obtained from reference TRBV28 and TRBJ2-7, is as follows: DVKVTQSSRYLVKRTGEKVFLECVQDMDHENMFWYRQDPGLGLRLIYFSYDVKMKEKGDIPEGYSVSREKKERFSLILESASTNQTSMYLCASGTSAGEPPLYEQYFGPGTRLTVT.